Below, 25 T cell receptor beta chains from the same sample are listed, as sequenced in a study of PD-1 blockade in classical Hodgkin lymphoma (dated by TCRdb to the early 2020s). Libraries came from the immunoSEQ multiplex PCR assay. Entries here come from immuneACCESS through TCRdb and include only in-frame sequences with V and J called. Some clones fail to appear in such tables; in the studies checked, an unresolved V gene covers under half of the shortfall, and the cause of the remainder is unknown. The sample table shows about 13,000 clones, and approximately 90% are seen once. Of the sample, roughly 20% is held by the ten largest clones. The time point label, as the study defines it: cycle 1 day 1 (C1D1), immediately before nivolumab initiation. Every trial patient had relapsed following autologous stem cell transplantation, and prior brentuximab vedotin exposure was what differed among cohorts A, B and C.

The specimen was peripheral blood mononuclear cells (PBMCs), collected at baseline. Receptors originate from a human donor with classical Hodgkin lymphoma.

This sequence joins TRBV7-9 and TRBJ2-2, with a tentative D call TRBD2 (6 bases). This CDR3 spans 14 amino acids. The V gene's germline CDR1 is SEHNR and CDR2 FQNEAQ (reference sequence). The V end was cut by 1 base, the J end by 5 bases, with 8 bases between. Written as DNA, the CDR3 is TGTGCCAGCAGCTTAGTTGCGGGGACCGGGGAGCTGTTTTTT. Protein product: CASSLVAGTGELFF. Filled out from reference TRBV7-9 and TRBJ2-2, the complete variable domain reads DTGVSQNPRHKITKRGQNVTFRCDPISEHNRLYWYRQTLGQGPEFLTYFQNEAQLEKSRLLSDRFSAERPKGSFSTLEIQRTEQGDSAMYLCASSLVAGTGELFFGEGSRLTVL.

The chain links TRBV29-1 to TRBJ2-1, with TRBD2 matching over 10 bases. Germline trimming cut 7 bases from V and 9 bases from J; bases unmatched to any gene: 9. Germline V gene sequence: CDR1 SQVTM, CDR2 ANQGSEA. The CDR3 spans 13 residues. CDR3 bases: TGCAGCGGCAAGCGGGAGGGCCTCGGTGAGCAGTTCTTC. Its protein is CSGKREGLGEQFF.

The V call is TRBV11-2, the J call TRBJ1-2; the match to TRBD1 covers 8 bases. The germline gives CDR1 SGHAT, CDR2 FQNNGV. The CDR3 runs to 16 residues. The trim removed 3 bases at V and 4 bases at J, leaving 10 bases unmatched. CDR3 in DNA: TGTGCCAGCAGCTTCCCCGGGCGGACAGGGATCTATGGCTACACCTTC. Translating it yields CASSFPGRTGIYGYTF.

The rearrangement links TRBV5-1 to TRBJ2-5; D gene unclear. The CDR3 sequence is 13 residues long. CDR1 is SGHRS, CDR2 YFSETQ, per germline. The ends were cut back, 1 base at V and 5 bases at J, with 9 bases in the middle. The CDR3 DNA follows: TGCGCCAGCAGCTTGCTTTTCGGGGAGACCCAGTACTTC. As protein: CASSLLFGETQYF.

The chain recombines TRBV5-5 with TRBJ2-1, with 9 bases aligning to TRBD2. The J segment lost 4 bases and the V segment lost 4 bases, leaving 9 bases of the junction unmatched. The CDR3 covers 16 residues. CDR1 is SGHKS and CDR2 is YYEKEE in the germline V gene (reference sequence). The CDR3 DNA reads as TGTGCCAGCAGCGAAAACCTAGCGGGGCCATACAATGAGCAGTTCTTC. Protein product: CASSENLAGPYNEQFF.

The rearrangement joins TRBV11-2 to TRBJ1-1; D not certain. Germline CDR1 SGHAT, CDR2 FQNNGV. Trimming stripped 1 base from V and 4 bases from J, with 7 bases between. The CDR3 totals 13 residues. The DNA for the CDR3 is TGTGCCAGCAGCTTAGGGTCCAGCACTGAAGCTTTCTTT. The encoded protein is CASSLGSSTEAFF.

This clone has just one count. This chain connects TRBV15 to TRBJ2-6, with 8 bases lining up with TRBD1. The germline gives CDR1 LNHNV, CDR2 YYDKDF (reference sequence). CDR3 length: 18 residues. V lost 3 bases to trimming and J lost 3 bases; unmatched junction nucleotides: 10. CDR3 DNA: TGTGCCACCAGCAGGGAAGGGACAGGACCCTTTGGGGCCAACGTCCTGACTTTC. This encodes CATSREGTGPFGANVLTF.

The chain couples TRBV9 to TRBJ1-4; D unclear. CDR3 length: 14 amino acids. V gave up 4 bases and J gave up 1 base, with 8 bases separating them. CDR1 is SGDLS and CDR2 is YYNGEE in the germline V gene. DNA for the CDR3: TGTGCCAGCAGCCCGGGCTTAACTAATGAAAAACTGTTTTTT. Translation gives CASSPGLTNEKLFF.

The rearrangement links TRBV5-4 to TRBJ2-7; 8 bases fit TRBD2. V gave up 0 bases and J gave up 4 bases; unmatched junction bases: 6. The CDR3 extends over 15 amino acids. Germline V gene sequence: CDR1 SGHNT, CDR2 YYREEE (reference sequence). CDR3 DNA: TGTGCCAGCAGCTTGGGCGGGAGGAGTGGATACGAGCAGTACTTC. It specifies CASSLGGRSGYEQYF.

The CDR3 DNA follows: TGTGCCAGCAGCGAGACCCGCAGTGATGAGCAGTTCTTC. Amino acid sequence: CASSETRSDEQFF. This chain connects TRBV7-9 to TRBJ2-1; no reliable D call. V lost 5 bases and J lost 8, with 13 bases in between. The CDR3 loop spans 13 amino acids. Germline V gene data show CDR1 as SEHNR and CDR2 as FQNEAQ (reference sequence). Supplemented by reference TRBV7-9 and TRBJ2-1, the full variable domain reads DTGVSQNPRHKITKRGQNVTFRCDPISEHNRLYWYRQTLGQGPEFLTYFQNEAQLEKSRLLSDRFSAERPKGSFSTLEIQRTEQGDSAMYLCASSETRSDEQFFGPGTRLTVL.

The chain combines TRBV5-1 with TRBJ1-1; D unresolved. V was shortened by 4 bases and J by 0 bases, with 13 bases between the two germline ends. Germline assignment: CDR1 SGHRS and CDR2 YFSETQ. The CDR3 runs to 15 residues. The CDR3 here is CASSGASGMNTEAFF. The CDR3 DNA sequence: TGCGCCAGCAGCGGCGCGTCAGGAATGAACACTGAAGCTTTCTTT.

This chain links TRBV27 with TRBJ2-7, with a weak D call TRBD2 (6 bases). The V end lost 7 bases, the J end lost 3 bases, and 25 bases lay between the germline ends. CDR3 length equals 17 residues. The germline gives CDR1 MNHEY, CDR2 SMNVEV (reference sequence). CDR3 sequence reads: CASTYGGSQAIFYEQYF. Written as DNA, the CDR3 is TGTGCCAGCACCTACGGGGGAAGCCAGGCGATATTCTACGAGCAGTACTTC.

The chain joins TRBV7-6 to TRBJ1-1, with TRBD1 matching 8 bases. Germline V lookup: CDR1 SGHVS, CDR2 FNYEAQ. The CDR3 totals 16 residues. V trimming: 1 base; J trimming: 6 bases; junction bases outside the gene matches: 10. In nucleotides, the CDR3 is TGTGCCAGCAGCTTAGGTAGGAAGACAGGGGTCCCTGAAGCTTTCTTT. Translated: CASSLGRKTGVPEAFF.

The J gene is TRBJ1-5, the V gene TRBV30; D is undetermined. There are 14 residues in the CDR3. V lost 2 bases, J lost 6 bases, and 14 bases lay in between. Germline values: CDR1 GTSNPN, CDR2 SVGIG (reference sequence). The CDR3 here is CAWSSGSIGQPQHF. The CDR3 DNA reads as TGTGCCTGGAGTTCGGGCAGTATCGGTCAGCCCCAGCATTTT.

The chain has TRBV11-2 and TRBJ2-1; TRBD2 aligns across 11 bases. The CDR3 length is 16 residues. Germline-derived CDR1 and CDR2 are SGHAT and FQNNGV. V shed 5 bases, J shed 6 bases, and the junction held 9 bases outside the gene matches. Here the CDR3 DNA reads TGTGCCAGCAGCGCCCAGCTAGCGGGGGGTATCAATGAGCAGTTCTTC. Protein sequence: CASSAQLAGGINEQFF. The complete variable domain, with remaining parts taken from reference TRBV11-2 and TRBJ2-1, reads EAGVAQSPRYKIIEKRQSVAFWCNPISGHATLYWYQQILGQGPKLLIQFQNNGVVDDSQLPKDRFSAERLKGVDSTLKIQPAKLEDSAVYLCASSAQLAGGINEQFFGPGTRLTVL.

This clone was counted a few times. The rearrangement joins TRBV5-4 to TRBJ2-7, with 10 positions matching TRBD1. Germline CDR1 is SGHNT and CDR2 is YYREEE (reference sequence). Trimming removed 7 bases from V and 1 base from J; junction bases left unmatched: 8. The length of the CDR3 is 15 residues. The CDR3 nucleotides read TGTGCCAGCCACCCCGGGACAGGGGAGTCCTACGAGCAGTACTTC. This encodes CASHPGTGESYEQYF. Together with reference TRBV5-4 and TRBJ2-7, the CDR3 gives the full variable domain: ETGVTQSPTHLIKTRGQQVTLRCSSQSGHNTVSWYQQALGQGPQFIFQYYREEENGRGNFPPRFSGLQFPNYSSELNVNALELDDSALYLCASHPGTGESYEQYFGPGTRLTVT.

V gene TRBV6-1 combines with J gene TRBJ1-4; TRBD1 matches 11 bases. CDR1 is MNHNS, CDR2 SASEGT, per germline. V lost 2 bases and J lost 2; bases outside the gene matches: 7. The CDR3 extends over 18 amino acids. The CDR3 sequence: CASSEHGQGALTNEKLFF. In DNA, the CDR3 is TGTGCCAGCAGTGAACATGGACAGGGGGCGCTTACTAATGAAAAACTGTTTTTT.

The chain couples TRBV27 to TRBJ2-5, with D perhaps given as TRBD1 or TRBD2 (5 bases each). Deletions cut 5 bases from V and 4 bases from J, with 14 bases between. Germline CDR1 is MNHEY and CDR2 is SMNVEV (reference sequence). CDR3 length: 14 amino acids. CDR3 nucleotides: TGTGCCAGCAGTCTCACAAAGGGACGAGAGACCCAGTACTTC. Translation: CASSLTKGRETQYF.

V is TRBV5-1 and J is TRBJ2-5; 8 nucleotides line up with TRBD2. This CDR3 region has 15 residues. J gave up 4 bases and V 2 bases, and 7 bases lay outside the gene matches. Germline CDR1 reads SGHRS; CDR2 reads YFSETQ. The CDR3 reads CASSLMSAGGETQYF. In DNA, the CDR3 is TGCGCCAGCAGCTTAATGAGCGCGGGGGGAGAGACCCAGTACTTC.

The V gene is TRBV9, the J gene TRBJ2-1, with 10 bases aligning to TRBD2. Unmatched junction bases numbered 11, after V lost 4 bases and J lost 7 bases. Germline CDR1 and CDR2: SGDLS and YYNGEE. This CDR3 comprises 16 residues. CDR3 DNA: TGTGCCAGCAGCTTTATAGCGGGGGGCAGGGGGAATGAGCAGTTCTTC. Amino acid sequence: CASSFIAGGRGNEQFF. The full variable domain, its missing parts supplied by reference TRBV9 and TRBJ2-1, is DSGVTQTPKHLITATGQRVTLRCSPRSGDLSVYWYQQSLDQGLQFLIQYYNGEERAKGNILERFSAQQFPDLHSELNLSSLELGDSALYFCASSFIAGGRGNEQFFGPGTRLTVL.

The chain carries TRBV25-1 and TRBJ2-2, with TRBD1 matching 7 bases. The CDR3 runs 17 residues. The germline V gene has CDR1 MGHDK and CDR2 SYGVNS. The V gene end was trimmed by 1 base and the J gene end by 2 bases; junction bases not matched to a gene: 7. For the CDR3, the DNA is TGTGCCAGCAGTGAATCCCCGACAGGGCCTAACACCGGGGAGCTGTTTTTT. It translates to CASSESPTGPNTGELFF. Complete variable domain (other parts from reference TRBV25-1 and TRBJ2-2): EADIYQTPRYLVIGTGKKITLECSQTMGHDKMYWYQQDPGMELHLIHYSYGVNSTEKGDLSSESTVSRIRTEHFPLTLESARPSHTSQYLCASSESPTGPNTGELFFGEGSRLTVL.

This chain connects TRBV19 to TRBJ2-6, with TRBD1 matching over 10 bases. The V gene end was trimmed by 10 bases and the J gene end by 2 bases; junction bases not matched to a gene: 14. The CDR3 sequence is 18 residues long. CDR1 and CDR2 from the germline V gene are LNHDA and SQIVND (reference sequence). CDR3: CATHSRRQGAAGANVLTF. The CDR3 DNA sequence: TGTGCCACCCACTCCCGTCGACAGGGGGCAGCTGGGGCCAACGTCCTGACTTTC.

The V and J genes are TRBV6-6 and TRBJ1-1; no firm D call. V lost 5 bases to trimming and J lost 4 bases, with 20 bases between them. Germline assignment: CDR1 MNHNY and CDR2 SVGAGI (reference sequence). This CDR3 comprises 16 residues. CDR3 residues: CASSITVKGRRTEAFF. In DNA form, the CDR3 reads TGTGCCAGCAGTATAACTGTCAAGGGAAGGCGCACTGAAGCTTTCTTT.

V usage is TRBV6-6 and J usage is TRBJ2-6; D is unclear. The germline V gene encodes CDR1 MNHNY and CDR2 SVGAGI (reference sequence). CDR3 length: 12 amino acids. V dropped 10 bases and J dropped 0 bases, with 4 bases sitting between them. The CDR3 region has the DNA TGTGCCATATTCTCTGGGGCCAACGTCCTGACTTTC. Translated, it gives CAIFSGANVLTF.

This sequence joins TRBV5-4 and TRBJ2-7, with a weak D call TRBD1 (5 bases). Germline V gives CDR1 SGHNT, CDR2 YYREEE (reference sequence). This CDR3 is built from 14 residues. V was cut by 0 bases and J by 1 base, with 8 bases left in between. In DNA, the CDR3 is TGTGCCAGCAGCTTGGGACAGCGATCCTACGAGCAGTACTTC. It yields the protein CASSLGQRSYEQYF. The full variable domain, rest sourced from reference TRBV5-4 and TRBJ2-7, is ETGVTQSPTHLIKTRGQQVTLRCSSQSGHNTVSWYQQALGQGPQFIFQYYREEENGRGNFPPRFSGLQFPNYSSELNVNALELDDSALYLCASSLGQRSYEQYFGPGTRLTVT.